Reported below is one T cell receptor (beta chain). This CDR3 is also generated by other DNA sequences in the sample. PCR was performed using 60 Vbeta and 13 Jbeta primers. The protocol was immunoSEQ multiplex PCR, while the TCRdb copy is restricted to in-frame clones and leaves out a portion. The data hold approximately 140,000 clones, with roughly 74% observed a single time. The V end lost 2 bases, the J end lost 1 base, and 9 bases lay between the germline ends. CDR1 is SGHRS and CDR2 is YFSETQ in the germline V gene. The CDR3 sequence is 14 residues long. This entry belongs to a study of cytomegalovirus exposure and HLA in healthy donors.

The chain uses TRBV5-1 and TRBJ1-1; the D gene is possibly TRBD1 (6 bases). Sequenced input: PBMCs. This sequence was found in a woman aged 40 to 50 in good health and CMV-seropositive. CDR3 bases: TGCGCCAGCAGCTTACAGGGCGCGAACACTGAAGCTTTCTTT. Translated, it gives CASSLQGANTEAFF.